The entry below gives a single T cell receptor beta chain sequence along with its context. Its cognate antigen is unknown. The germline CDR1 and CDR2 sequences are ENHRY and SYGVKD. V shed 2 bases and J 6 bases; nucleotides not matched to a gene: 8. The CDR3 is 17 amino acids. The sample originates from a study of T cells in Graves' hyperthyroidism and ophthalmopathy. Overall study context: Peripheral blood specimens were obtained at initial diagnosis, prior to any treatment. Study results and limitations: Ophthalmopathy, which appeared later, was predicted by the model a median about 5.9 months before onset. Ophthalmopathy and stable hyperthyroidism were told apart by a 13 V-J model.

The study left out patients who had uncontrolled infection, other autoimmune disease, pregnancy or lactation. RNA transcripts were the template for amplifying TCR beta CDR3 regions. The HTBI primer set served for first-round RT-PCR of the TCR CDR3. One entry per CDR3 protein results from TCRdb running MiXCR on the multiplex PCR reads. The sample lists about 740,000 distinct CDR3 sequences, around 15% occurring once. This rearrangement joins TRBV10-3 to TRBJ2-2; the match to TRBD2 covers 11 bases. The clonotype originates from a woman under 30 with Graves' hyperthyroidism. The sample consisted of blood. The CDR3 DNA reads as TGTGCCATCAGTGAGGGGGTAGCGGGAGGGCCGTCCGGGGAGCTGTTTTTT. Protein product: CAISEGVAGGPSGELFF.